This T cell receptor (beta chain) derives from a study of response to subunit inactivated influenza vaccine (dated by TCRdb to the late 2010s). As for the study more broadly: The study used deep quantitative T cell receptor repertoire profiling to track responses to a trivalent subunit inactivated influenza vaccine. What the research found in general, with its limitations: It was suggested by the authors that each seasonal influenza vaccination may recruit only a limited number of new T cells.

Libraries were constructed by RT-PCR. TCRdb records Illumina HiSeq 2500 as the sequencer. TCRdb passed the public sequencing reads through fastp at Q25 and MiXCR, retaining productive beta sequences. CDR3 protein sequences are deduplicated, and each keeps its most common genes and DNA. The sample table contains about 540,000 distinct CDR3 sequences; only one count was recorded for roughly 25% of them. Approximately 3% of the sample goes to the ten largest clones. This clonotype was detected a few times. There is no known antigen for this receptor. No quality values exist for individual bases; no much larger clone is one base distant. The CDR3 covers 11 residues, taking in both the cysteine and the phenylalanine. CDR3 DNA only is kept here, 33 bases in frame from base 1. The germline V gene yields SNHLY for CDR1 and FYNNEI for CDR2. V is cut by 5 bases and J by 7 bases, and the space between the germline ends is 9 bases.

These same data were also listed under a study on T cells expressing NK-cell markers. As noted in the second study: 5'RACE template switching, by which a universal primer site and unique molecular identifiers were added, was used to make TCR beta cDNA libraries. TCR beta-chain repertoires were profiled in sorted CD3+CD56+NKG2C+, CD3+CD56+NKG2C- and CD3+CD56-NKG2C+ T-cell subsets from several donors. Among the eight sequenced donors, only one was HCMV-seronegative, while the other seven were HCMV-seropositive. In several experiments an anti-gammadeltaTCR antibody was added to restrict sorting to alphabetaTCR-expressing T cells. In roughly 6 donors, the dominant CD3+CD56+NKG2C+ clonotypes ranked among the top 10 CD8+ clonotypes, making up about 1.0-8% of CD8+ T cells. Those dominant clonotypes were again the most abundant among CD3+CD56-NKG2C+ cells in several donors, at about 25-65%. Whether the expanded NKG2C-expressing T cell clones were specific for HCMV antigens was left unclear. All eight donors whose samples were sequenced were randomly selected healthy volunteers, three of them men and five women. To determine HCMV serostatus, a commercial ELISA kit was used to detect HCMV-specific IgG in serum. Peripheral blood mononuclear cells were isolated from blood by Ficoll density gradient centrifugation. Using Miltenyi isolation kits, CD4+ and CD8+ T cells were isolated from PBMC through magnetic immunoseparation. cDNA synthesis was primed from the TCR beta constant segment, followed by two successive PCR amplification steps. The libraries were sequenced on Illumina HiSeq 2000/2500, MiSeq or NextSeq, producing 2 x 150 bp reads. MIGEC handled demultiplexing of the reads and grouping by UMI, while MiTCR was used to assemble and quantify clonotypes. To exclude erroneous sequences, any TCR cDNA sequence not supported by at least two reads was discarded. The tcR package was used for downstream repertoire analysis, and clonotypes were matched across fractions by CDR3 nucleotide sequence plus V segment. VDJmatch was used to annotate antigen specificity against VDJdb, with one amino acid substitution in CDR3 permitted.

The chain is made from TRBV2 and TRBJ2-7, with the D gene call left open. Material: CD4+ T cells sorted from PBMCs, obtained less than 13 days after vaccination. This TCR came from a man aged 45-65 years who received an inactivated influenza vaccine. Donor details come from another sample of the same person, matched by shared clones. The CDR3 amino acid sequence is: CASSLKAEQYF. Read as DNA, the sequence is TGTGCCAGCAGTCTCAAGGCGGAGCAGTACTTC.